The text below deals with one TCR beta chain. Its specificity is unknown. This specimen belongs to a study of T-cell reconstitution after alpha-beta-depleted transplantation in children. Germline V gene data show CDR1 as WSHSY and CDR2 as SAAADI. The CDR3 sequence is 17 residues long. Losses at the gene ends were 8 bases for V and 0 bases for J; bases not matched to a gene: 9. Findings and caveats of the study: A year post-transplant, T-cell counts and diversity derived mostly from newly produced T cells. Expanded graft clones, several hundred of them, were reportedly the source of alpha-beta T cells about two months after transplant.

Unique molecular identifiers were incorporated during preparation of the TCRbeta library. TCRdb redid the calling of the PCR reads with MiXCR, one entry per CDR3 protein. Found here are about 420,000 distinct CDR3 sequences, 15% to 20% of them singletons; the top ten hold approximately 29%. This TCR was recovered from a boy less than two years old who had a stem cell transplant for Wiskott-Aldrich syndrome, so the T cells may come from the graft donor. V gene TRBV10-2 combines with J gene TRBJ2-4; 11 bases line up with TRBD1. The specimen was PBMCs, mostly from graft donor cells, collected 360 days after TCRalphabeta/CD19-depleted stem cell transplant. As DNA, the CDR3 is TGCGCCAGCTACGGGACAGGGGGGCCGATAGCCAAAAACATTCAGTACTTC. This gives the protein CASYGTGGPIAKNIQYF.